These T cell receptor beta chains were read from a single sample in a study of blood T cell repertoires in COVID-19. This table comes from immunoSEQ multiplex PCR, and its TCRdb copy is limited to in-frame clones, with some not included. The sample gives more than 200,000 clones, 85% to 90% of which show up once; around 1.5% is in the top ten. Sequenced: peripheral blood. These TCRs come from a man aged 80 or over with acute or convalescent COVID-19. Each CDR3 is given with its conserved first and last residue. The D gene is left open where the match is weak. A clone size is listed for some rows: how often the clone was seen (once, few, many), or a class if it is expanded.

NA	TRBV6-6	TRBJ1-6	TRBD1	TGTGCCAGCAGGTGGACAGGGGGCGAGAATTCACCCCTCCACTTT	CASRWTGGENSPLHF
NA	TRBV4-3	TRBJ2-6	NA	TGCGCCAGCAGCCAGGACTTTGTCCCTGGGGCCAACGTCCTGACTTTC	CASSQDFVPGANVLTF
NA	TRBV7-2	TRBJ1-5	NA	TGTGCCAGCAGCCCAGACACAAACAATCAGCCCCAGCATTTT	CASSPDTNNQPQHF
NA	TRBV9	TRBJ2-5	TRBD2	TGTGCCAGCAGCGTTAGCGGGGGGGCCGGAGAGACCCAGTACTTC	CASSVSGGAGETQYF
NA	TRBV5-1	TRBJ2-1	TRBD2	TGCGCCAGCAGCTTGATGGCTAGCGGTAATTACAATGAGCAGTTCTTC	CASSLMASGNYNEQFF
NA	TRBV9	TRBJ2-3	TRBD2	TGTGCCAGCAGCGTAGATCTCACTAGCGCGTACACAGATACGCAGTATTTT	CASSVDLTSAYTDTQYF
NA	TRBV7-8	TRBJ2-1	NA	TGTGCCAGCAGCTTAGGGGGACTGGCAAACAATGAGCAGTTCTTC	CASSLGGLANNEQFF
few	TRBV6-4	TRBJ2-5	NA	TGTGCCAGCAGTGCTCTCGGGGGAGAGACCCAGTACTTC	CASSALGGETQYF
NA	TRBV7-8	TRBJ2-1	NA	TGTGCCAGCAGGCGGAGTACGGGAGCCTCCTCCTACAATGAGCAGTTCTTC	CASRRSTGASSYNEQFF
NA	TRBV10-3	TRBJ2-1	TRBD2	TGTGCCATCAGCCCGACTAGCGGGAATAGCAATGAGCAGTTCTTC	CAISPTSGNSNEQFF
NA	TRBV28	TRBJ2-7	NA	TGTGCCAGCAGAGAACAGGGTCCCTACGAGCAGTACTTC	CASREQGPYEQYF
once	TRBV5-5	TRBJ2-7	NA	TGTGCCAGCAGCGTCCGGGACATACGCTACGAGCAGTACTTC	CASSVRDIRYEQYF
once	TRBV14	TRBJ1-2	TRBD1	TGTGCCAGCAGCCAATACCGGACAGGGGGGCGCGGCTATGGCTACACCTTC	CASSQYRTGGRGYGYTF
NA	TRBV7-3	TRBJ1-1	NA	TGTGCCAGCAGCCAAGCGGGGGGCACTGAAGCTTTCTTT	CASSQAGGTEAFF
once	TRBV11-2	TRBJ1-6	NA	TGTGCCAGCAGCTTAGTAATCGGAGCGAATTCACCCCTCCACTTT	CASSLVIGANSPLHF
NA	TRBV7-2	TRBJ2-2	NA	TGTGCCAGCAGCTTAGTTTTGCTAACCGGGGAGCTGTTTTTT	CASSLVLLTGELFF
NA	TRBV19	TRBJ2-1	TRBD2	TGTGCCAGTAGTCAGGGCGGAGCGGGAGTATTCTACAATGAGCAGTTCTTC	CASSQGGAGVFYNEQFF
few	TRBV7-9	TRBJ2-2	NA	TGTGCCAGCAGCCCAGCCCCGGACGGGGCCGGGGAGCTGTTTTTT	CASSPAPDGAGELFF
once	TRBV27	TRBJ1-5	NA	TGTGCCAGCAGTCTCCAGGGCAATCAGCCCCAGCATTTT	CASSLQGNQPQHF
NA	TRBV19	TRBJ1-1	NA	TGTGCCAGTAGTGCCCCGGGCAGGGCGAACACTGAAGCTTTCTTT	CASSAPGRANTEAFF
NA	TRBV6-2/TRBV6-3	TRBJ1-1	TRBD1	TGTGCCAGCAGCCCCCAAGGACAGGGGGTTGGAGCTTTCTTT	CASSPQGQGVGAFF
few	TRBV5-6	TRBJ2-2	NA	TGTGCCAGCAGCGCACAGGGTCCAGTCACCGGGGAGCTGTTTTTT	CASSAQGPVTGELFF
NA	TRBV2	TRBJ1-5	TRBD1	TGTGCCAGCAAGGGGACAGTCCTCAATCAGCCCCAGCATTTT	CASKGTVLNQPQHF
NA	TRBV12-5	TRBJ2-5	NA	TGTGCTAGTGGTTTGGTAAGAGGGCAGACCCAGTACTTC	CASGLVRGQTQYF
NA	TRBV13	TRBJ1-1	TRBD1	TGTGCCAGCAGCTTAGACGACAGGGGGTTGACTGAAGCTTTCTTT	CASSLDDRGLTEAFF
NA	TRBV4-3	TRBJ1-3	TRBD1	TGCGCCAGCAGCCACCTTATAGGGGGACAGGGATCTGGAAACACCATATATTTT	CASSHLIGGQGSGNTIYF
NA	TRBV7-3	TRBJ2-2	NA	TGTGCCAGCAGCCTCTCGGGGGGCACGAACACCGGGGAGCTGTTTTTT	CASSLSGGTNTGELFF
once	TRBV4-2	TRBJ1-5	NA	TGTGCCAGCAGCCAAGACATTAGCAATCAGCCCCAGCATTTT	CASSQDISNQPQHF
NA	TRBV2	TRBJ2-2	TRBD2	TGTGCCAGCAAGGGGACTAGCGGGCACACCGGGGAGCTGTTTTTT	CASKGTSGHTGELFF
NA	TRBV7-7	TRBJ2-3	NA	TGTGCTAGCAGCGTTCTAGCAACTAGCACAGATACGCAGTATTTT	CASSVLATSTDTQYF
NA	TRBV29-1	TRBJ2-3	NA	TGCAGCGTCGAGGGGGGGCTCGACACAGATACGCAGTATTTT	CSVEGGLDTDTQYF
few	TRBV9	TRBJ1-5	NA	TGTGCCAGCAGCGTAAGCAGCAATCAGCCCCAGCATTTT	CASSVSSNQPQHF
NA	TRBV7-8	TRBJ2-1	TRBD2	TGTGCCAGCAGTTTTAGCGGGGGCTCTTACAATGAGCAGTTCTTC	CASSFSGGSYNEQFF
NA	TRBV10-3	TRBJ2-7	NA	TGTGCCATCAGCACAGACTCCTACGAGCAGTACTTC	CAISTDSYEQYF
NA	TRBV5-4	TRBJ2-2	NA	TGTGCCAGCAGCCAACGAGGACACCGTGGGGAGCTGTTTTTT	CASSQRGHRGELFF
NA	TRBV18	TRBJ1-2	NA	TGTGCCAGCTCACCATGGTCCGGGGAGTTCTATGGCTACACCTTC	CASSPWSGEFYGYTF
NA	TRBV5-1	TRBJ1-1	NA	TGCGCCAGCAGCTTCTTTCATGGGACAAACACTGAAGCTTTCTTT	CASSFFHGTNTEAFF
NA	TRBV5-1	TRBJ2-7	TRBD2	TGCGCCAGCAGTGGTAGCGGGGTCTCCTACGAGCAGTACTTC	CASSGSGVSYEQYF
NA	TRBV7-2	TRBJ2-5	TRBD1	TGTGCCAGCAGCTCAAACAGGGGGCGGGGAGAGACCCAGTACTTC	CASSSNRGRGETQYF
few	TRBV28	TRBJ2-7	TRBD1	TGTGCCAGCAGTTTCCTCTTCCCCAAAACCGGCTCCGGGACAGCCCATTACGAGCAGTACTTC	CASSFLFPKTGSGTAHYEQYF
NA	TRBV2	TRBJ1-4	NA	TGTGCCAGCAGTCTAAACAGGGCGCGGGAAAAACTGTTTTTT	CASSLNRAREKLFF
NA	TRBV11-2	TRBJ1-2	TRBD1	TGTGCCAGCAAAAATACAGGGGACTATGGCTACACCTTC	CASKNTGDYGYTF
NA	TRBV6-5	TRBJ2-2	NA	TGTGCCAGCAGTTACGCCCGGGACTCCATCTCCGGGGAGCTGTTTTTT	CASSYARDSISGELFF
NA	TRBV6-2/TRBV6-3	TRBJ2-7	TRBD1	TGTGCCAGCAGTTACCCAAGGACAGGGAACGAGCAGTACTTC	CASSYPRTGNEQYF
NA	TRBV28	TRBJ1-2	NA	TGTGCCAGCAGCCCCCTAATCTCTAGCTACACCTTC	CASSPLISSYTF
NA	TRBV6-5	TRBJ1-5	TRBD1	TGTGCCACTTCCTCCGGGACAGGGGGTCAGCCCCAGCATTTT	CATSSGTGGQPQHF
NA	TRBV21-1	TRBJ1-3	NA	TGTGCCAGCAGGCTATCGGGTAGCAACACCATATATTTT	CASRLSGSNTIYF
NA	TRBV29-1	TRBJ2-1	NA	TGCAGCGTTGATTGGGCGGGCCAGGCAATCGAGCAGTTCTTC	CSVDWAGQAIEQFF
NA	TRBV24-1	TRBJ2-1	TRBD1	TGTGCCACCACCGGGACAGGGGACAATGAGCAGTTCTTC	CATTGTGDNEQFF
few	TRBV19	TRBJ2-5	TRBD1	TGTGCCAGTAGCTCCCCGACAGGGAAAGAGACCCAGTACTTC	CASSSPTGKETQYF
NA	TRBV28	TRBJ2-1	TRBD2	TGTGCCAGCAGTTTACTGTCGAGCGGGAGCTACAATGAGCAGTTCTTC	CASSLLSSGSYNEQFF
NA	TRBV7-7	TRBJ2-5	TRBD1	TGTGCCAGCAGCTTAGTGCAGGGGGCCTCAGAGACCCAGTACTTC	CASSLVQGASETQYF
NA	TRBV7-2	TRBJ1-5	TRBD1	TGTGCCAGCAGCTTGACAGGGGTCAATCAGCCCCAGCATTTT	CASSLTGVNQPQHF
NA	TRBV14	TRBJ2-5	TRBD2	TGTGCCAGCAGCCAAGATAAAAGCGGGGCCCAAGAGACCCAGTACTTC	CASSQDKSGAQETQYF